Listed below are T cell receptor beta chains from one sample, sequenced in a study of CD8 T cells in Susac syndrome. From the immunoSEQ multiplex PCR reads, TCRdb called clonotypes with MiXCR, one entry per CDR3 protein. The repertoire consists of 200,000 to 250,000 distinct CDR3 sequences, with about 95% occurring once and the leading ten covering approximately 0.15%. Sequences were obtained from CD4+ T cells from PBMCs. Source of these receptors: a human donor with Susac syndrome. Both conserved end residues are part of each CDR3. Each record gives: CDR3 length, V gene, clone size, D gene, J gene, CDR3 protein, CDR3 DNA. D genes are given only for firm matches. Size values are once, few and many counts, or a class for expanded clones, and some rows have none.

cdr3_length: 13; v_call: TRBV7-9; clone_size: NA; d_call: NA; j_call: TRBJ2-7; cdr3_aa: CASSLAFAYEQYF; cdr3_nt: TGTGCCAGCAGCTTAGCATTTGCCTACGAGCAGTACTTC
cdr3_length: 16; v_call: TRBV4-2; clone_size: NA; d_call: NA; j_call: TRBJ1-6; cdr3_aa: CASSQDGQPLNSPLHF; cdr3_nt: TGTGCCAGCAGCCAAGATGGGCAGCCTCTAAATTCACCCCTCCACTTT
cdr3_length: 14; v_call: TRBV3-1; clone_size: NA; d_call: NA; j_call: TRBJ1-1; cdr3_aa: CASSQVRGKTEAFF; cdr3_nt: TGTGCCAGCAGCCAAGTCCGTGGGAAGACTGAAGCTTTCTTT
cdr3_length: 13; v_call: TRBV29-1; clone_size: NA; d_call: NA; j_call: TRBJ2-7; cdr3_aa: CSVRRTDSYEQYF; cdr3_nt: TGCAGCGTTCGGAGGACAGATAGCTACGAGCAGTACTTC
cdr3_length: 13; v_call: TRBV9; clone_size: once; d_call: NA; j_call: TRBJ1-1; cdr3_aa: CASSASVNTEAFF; cdr3_nt: TGTGCCAGCAGCGCCTCAGTTAACACTGAAGCTTTCTTT
cdr3_length: 13; v_call: TRBV9; clone_size: once; d_call: NA; j_call: TRBJ2-5; cdr3_aa: CASSVKSGETQYF; cdr3_nt: TGTGCCAGCAGCGTAAAAAGCGGCGAGACCCAGTACTTC
cdr3_length: 14; v_call: TRBV28; clone_size: NA; d_call: NA; j_call: TRBJ2-7; cdr3_aa: CASSNQRATYEQYF; cdr3_nt: TGTGCCAGCAGTAACCAGCGGGCTACCTACGAGCAGTACTTC
cdr3_length: 15; v_call: TRBV29-1; clone_size: NA; d_call: NA; j_call: TRBJ2-4; cdr3_aa: CSVEDSGRGHHIQYF; cdr3_nt: TGCAGCGTTGAAGATTCGGGCAGGGGCCACCACATTCAGTACTTC
cdr3_length: 14; v_call: TRBV9; clone_size: NA; d_call: NA; j_call: TRBJ1-5; cdr3_aa: CASSVDGGRQPQHF; cdr3_nt: TGTGCCAGCAGCGTAGATGGGGGCCGTCAGCCCCAGCATTTT
cdr3_length: 14; v_call: TRBV29-1; clone_size: NA; d_call: TRBD1; j_call: TRBJ1-1; cdr3_aa: CSGVRPTGGTEAFF; cdr3_nt: TGCAGTGGTGTACGACCAACAGGGGGCACTGAAGCTTTCTTT
cdr3_length: 16; v_call: TRBV10-3; clone_size: NA; d_call: TRBD1; j_call: TRBJ2-7; cdr3_aa: CAISEELTGALYEQYF; cdr3_nt: TGTGCCATCAGTGAGGAGCTAACAGGGGCTCTCTACGAGCAGTACTTC
cdr3_length: 14; v_call: TRBV7-8; clone_size: NA; d_call: TRBD1; j_call: TRBJ1-5; cdr3_aa: CASSRDRADQPQHF; cdr3_nt: TGTGCCAGCAGCCGCGACAGGGCCGATCAGCCCCAGCATTTT
cdr3_length: 13; v_call: TRBV30; clone_size: NA; d_call: NA; j_call: TRBJ2-1; cdr3_aa: CARSASSYNEQFF; cdr3_nt: TGTGCTCGGAGTGCCAGCTCCTACAATGAGCAGTTCTTC
cdr3_length: 14; v_call: TRBV6-2/TRBV6-3; clone_size: NA; d_call: TRBD2; j_call: TRBJ2-7; cdr3_aa: CASSYLAGPYEQYF; cdr3_nt: TGTGCCAGCAGTTACTTAGCGGGGCCCTACGAGCAGTACTTC
cdr3_length: 13; v_call: TRBV7-9; clone_size: NA; d_call: NA; j_call: TRBJ1-2; cdr3_aa: CASSSSPGYGYTF; cdr3_nt: TGTGCCAGCAGCTCTTCTCCGGGCTATGGCTACACCTTC
cdr3_length: 14; v_call: TRBV12-3/TRBV12-4; clone_size: NA; d_call: NA; j_call: TRBJ1-1; cdr3_aa: CASSLLGDNTEAFF; cdr3_nt: TGTGCCAGCAGTTTACTAGGGGACAACACTGAAGCTTTCTTT
cdr3_length: 14; v_call: TRBV7-9; clone_size: NA; d_call: TRBD1; j_call: TRBJ2-5; cdr3_aa: CASSWGQTQETQYF; cdr3_nt: TGTGCCAGCAGCTGGGGACAGACCCAAGAGACCCAGTACTTC
cdr3_length: 14; v_call: TRBV7-9; clone_size: NA; d_call: NA; j_call: TRBJ1-2; cdr3_aa: CASSREGSSYGYTF; cdr3_nt: TGTGCCAGCAGCCGCGAGGGCTCCAGCTATGGCTACACCTTC
cdr3_length: 17; v_call: TRBV28; clone_size: NA; d_call: NA; j_call: TRBJ2-5; cdr3_aa: CASSLVLHWGLVETQHF; cdr3_nt: TGTGCCAGCAGTTTAGTACTACATTGGGGGCTCGTCGAGACCCAGCACTTC
cdr3_length: 13; v_call: TRBV6-4; clone_size: few; d_call: TRBD1; j_call: TRBJ1-1; cdr3_aa: CASSDSQGAEAFF; cdr3_nt: TGTGCCAGCAGTGACTCCCAGGGGGCTGAAGCTTTCTTT
cdr3_length: 15; v_call: TRBV20-1; clone_size: once; d_call: NA; j_call: TRBJ1-5; cdr3_aa: CSARVWGADNQPQHF; cdr3_nt: TGCAGTGCCAGGGTGTGGGGGGCGGACAATCAGCCCCAGCATTTT
cdr3_length: 16; v_call: TRBV4-2; clone_size: NA; d_call: NA; j_call: TRBJ1-5; cdr3_aa: CASSPAGEGNNQPQHF; cdr3_nt: TGTGCCAGCAGCCCGGCAGGTGAGGGAAACAATCAGCCCCAGCATTTT
cdr3_length: 13; v_call: TRBV20-1; clone_size: NA; d_call: TRBD1; j_call: TRBJ2-3; cdr3_aa: CSRDRGSTDTQYF; cdr3_nt: TGCAGTAGGGACAGGGGCAGCACAGATACGCAGTATTTT
cdr3_length: 12; v_call: TRBV20-1; clone_size: NA; d_call: NA; j_call: TRBJ2-5; cdr3_aa: CSASRPEETQYF; cdr3_nt: TGCAGTGCTAGCCGGCCTGAAGAGACCCAGTACTTC
cdr3_length: 15; v_call: TRBV5-1; clone_size: few; d_call: NA; j_call: TRBJ2-3; cdr3_aa: CASSFVTGSTDTQYF; cdr3_nt: TGCGCCAGCAGCTTTGTCACAGGGAGCACAGATACGCAGTATTTT
cdr3_length: 15; v_call: TRBV7-9; clone_size: NA; d_call: NA; j_call: TRBJ2-7; cdr3_aa: CASSFVRESSYEQYF; cdr3_nt: TGTGCCAGCAGCTTTGTCAGGGAAAGCTCCTACGAGCAGTACTTC
cdr3_length: 16; v_call: TRBV7-3; clone_size: NA; d_call: NA; j_call: TRBJ2-2; cdr3_aa: CASSLTPSRDTGELFF; cdr3_nt: TGTGCCAGCAGCTTAACCCCTAGTCGGGACACCGGGGAGCTGTTTTTT